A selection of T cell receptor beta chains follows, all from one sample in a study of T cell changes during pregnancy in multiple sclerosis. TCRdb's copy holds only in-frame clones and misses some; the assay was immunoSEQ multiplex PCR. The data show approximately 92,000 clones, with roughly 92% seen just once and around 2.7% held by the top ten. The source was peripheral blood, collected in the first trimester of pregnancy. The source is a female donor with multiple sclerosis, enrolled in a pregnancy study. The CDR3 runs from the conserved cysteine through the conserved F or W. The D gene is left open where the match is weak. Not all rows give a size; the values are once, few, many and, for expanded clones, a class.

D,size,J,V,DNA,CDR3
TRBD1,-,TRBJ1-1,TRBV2,TGTGCCAGCAATGTGGGACAGGGGTTTACTATTGAAGCTTTCTTT,CASNVGQGFTIEAFF
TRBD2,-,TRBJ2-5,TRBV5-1,TGCGCCAGCAGCGGCGGAGTAGCGGGGGGCTCGGCGACCCAGTACTTC,CASSGGVAGGSATQYF
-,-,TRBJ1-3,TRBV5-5,TGTGCCAGCAGCCCGAGAGTAGATGGAAACACCATATATTTT,CASSPRVDGNTIYF
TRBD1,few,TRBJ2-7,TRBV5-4,TGTGCCAGCAGCATCGGGACAGGGAGTCCAGGGAGCTTC,CASSIGTGSPGSF
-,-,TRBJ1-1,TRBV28,TGTGCCAGCAGCCCAAGGGGGTTACTCACTGAAGCTTTCTTT,CASSPRGLLTEAFF
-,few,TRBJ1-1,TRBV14,TGTGCCAGCAGACATTCAGGATTGAACACTGAAGCTTTCTTT,CASRHSGLNTEAFF
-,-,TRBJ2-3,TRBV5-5,TGTGCCAGCAGCTTGTTTGACTCAACAGATACGCAGTATTTT,CASSLFDSTDTQYF
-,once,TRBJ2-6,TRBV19,TGTGCCAGTAGTATAGACTCAGGCATCTCTGGGGCCAACGTCCTGACTTTC,CASSIDSGISGANVLTF
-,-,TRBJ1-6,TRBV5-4,TGTGCCAGCAGCGCCCAGTTACTAGTCGGCGGCAGTTCACCCCTCCACTTT,CASSAQLLVGGSSPLHF
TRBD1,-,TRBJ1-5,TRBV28,TGTGCCAGCAGTCCCAGGGGGTTTTCCGGGCCCCAGCATTTT,CASSPRGFSGPQHF
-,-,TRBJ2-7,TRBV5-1,TGCGCCAGCAGCTTGTGGGGCCAGCAGGGGCAACCTTACGAGCAGTACTTC,CASSLWGQQGQPYEQYF
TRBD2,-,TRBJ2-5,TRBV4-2,TGTGCCAGCAGCCAGGGACTAGCGGGAGGGCCAGAGACCCAGTACTTC,CASSQGLAGGPETQYF
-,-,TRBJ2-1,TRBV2,TGTGCCAGCCGCCTCGCTAGCTCCTACAATGAGCAGTTCTTC,CASRLASSYNEQFF
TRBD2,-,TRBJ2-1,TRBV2,TGTGCCAGCAGTAGGACGGGAGGGCCTTACAATGAGCAGTTCTTC,CASSRTGGPYNEQFF
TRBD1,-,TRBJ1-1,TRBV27,TGTGCCAGCAGTTTATCGGGCAGGGGGAGGACTGAAGCTTTCTTT,CASSLSGRGRTEAFF
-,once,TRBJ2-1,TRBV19,TGTGCCAGTAGTTTCCTAGAAGGGGGACAGTTCTTC,CASSFLEGGQFF
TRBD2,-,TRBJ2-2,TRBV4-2,TGTGCCAGCAGCCAAGAAGGACTAGCGGGAGTTCCCGGGGAGCTGTTTTTT,CASSQEGLAGVPGELFF
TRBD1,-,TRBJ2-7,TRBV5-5,TGTGCCAGCAGGACTACAGGGGGGACGCGGGGCGAGCAGTACTTC,CASRTTGGTRGEQYF
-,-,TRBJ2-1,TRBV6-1,TGTGCCAGCAGTGAATCTGGGAGCTCCTACAATGAGCAGTTCTTC,CASSESGSSYNEQFF
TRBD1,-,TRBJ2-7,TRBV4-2,TGTGCCAGCAGCCTCGGACAGGGGGGCGCCTACGAGCAGTACTTC,CASSLGQGGAYEQYF
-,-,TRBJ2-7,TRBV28,TGTGCCAGCCACGACAGTTCGCGGCACGAGCAGTACTTC,CASHDSSRHEQYF
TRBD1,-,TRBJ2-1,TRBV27,TGTGCCAGCAGTCAGACCCCAGGGGGCTCCTACAATGAGCAGTTCTTC,CASSQTPGGSYNEQFF